The 13 T cell receptor beta chains listed next were all sequenced from one sample in a study of CD8+ T cells in alopecia areata. Treatment: oral pan-JAK inhibitor, 5-10 mg twice daily. cDNA serving as the sequencing template came from extracted, reverse transcribed RNA. Measured with immunoSEQ multiplex PCR; TCRdb has only the in-frame clones, and not every one. In the table there are about 200,000 clones, more than 30% of which are singletons. This sample comprised CD4+ T cells sorted from blood, obtained at approximately week 30, from a patient treated with tofacitinib. Receptor source: a human donor with alopecia areata.

This sequence joins TRBV27 and TRBJ2-3; D not resolved. There are 12 residues in the CDR3. Between the trimmed V and J ends, which lost 5 bases and 4 bases, there was a span of 7 bases. In germline, CDR1 is MNHEY, CDR2 SMNVEV (reference sequence). The CDR3 coding sequence is TGTGCCAGCAGTCCGCTTTCAGATACGCAGTATTTT. Translating it yields CASSPLSDTQYF.

This chain connects TRBV18 to TRBJ2-5; the D is unclear. CDR3 length: 14 residues. Per germline, CDR1 KGHSH and CDR2 LQKENI. The V end was cut by 3 bases, the J end by 1 base, with 9 bases between. In nucleotides, the CDR3 is TGTGCCAGCTCACCTACCGGGCCCCAAGAGACCCAGTACTTC. Translated, it gives CASSPTGPQETQYF.

The V gene is TRBV5-1, the J gene TRBJ2-1; no firm D call. Per the germline V gene, CDR1 is SGHRS and CDR2 is YFSETQ. The CDR3 length is 12 residues. Trimming pared 4 bases from V and 3 bases from J, leaving 5 bases between. The CDR3 nucleotides read TGCGCCAGCAGCGGCAGCTACAATGAGCAGTTCTTC. Encoded protein: CASSGSYNEQFF.

The rearrangement uses TRBV10-3 and TRBJ2-3; TRBD2 aligns across 8 bases. The CDR3 spans 13 residues. Germline loops: CDR1 ENHRY, CDR2 SYGVKD. With 7 bases clipped from V and 2 bases from J, the junction kept 2 bases outside the gene matches. The CDR3: CAIKRENTDTQYF. The CDR3 region has the DNA TGTGCCATCAAGCGGGAGAACACAGATACGCAGTATTTT.

The rearrangement joins TRBV6-5 to TRBJ2-7; D is unclear. The CDR3 loop spans 11 amino acids. Trimming left V 2 bases short and J 9 bases short, with 8 bases between. From germline, CDR1 is MNHEY and CDR2 SVGAGI. CDR3 region: CASSYASVQYF. The CDR3 DNA reads TGTGCCAGCAGTTACGCCTCGGTGCAGTACTTC.

The rearrangement joins TRBV6-5 to TRBJ1-6; 9 bases agree with TRBD1. In germline, CDR1 is MNHEY, CDR2 SVGAGI. V trimming: 5 bases; J trimming: 5 bases; junction bases outside the gene matches: 1. CDR3 size: 14 residues. The CDR3 DNA reads TGTGCCAGCAGTCGGGACAGGGATAATTCACCCCTCCACTTT. This translates into CASSRDRDNSPLHF.

This clone was observed a handful of times. The V and J genes are TRBV16 and TRBJ1-1; 7 bases are a match to TRBD1. Per the germline V gene, CDR1 is KGHSY and CDR2 is FQNENV. The CDR3 is made up of 15 amino acids. The ends lost 1 base at V and 3 bases at J; junction bases unmatched: 5. CDR3 loop: CASSQLGQGDTEAFF. In DNA form, the CDR3 reads TGTGCCAGCAGCCAATTAGGGCAGGGGGACACTGAAGCTTTCTTT.

V gene TRBV10-2 combines with J gene TRBJ1-1, with TRBD1 matching 8 bases. Germline CDR1 and CDR2: WSHSY and SAAADI. This CDR3 comprises 13 residues. With 6 bases clipped from V and 5 bases from J, the junction kept 5 bases outside the gene matches. In DNA, the CDR3 is TGCGCCAGCAGAGATACAGGGGGAACTGAAGCTTTCTTT. As protein: CASRDTGGTEAFF.

This clone was seen more than once but under ten times. CDR3 sequence reads: CAWSAPSGGAYNEQFF. CDR3 DNA sequence: TGTGCCTGGAGTGCTCCTAGCGGGGGGGCCTACAATGAGCAGTTCTTC. The rearrangement uses TRBV30 and TRBJ2-1, with 12 positions matching TRBD2. The V and J ends lost 1 base and 2 bases, in that order; junction bases with no gene match: 3. CDR3 length: 16 amino acids. Germline V gene sequence: CDR1 GTSNPN, CDR2 SVGIG (reference sequence).

The chain is built from TRBV29-1 and TRBJ1-5; 8 nucleotides match TRBD1. Trimming at V came to 7 bases and at J to 6 bases, leaving 8 bases not matched to a gene. CDR1 and CDR2 from the germline V gene are SQVTM and ANQGSEA. The CDR3 contains 13 residues. The DNA for the CDR3 is TGCAGCGCTGGACAGGGAGAGAGTCAGCCCCAGCATTTT. This gives the protein CSAGQGESQPQHF.

This chain's CDR3 is CASRRAVDTQYF. The CDR3 DNA follows: TGTGCCAGCCGTAGGGCAGTAGATACGCAGTATTTT. The rearrangement joins TRBV2 to TRBJ2-3; D ambiguous. The CDR3 loop spans 12 amino acids. Germline V gene lookup returns CDR1 SNHLY and CDR2 FYNNEI. V gave up 8 bases and J gave up 5 bases, with 11 bases separating them.

J is TRBJ2-5 and V is TRBV30, with a tentative D call TRBD1 (6 bases). The CDR3 is 11 amino acids. Germline loops: CDR1 GTSNPN, CDR2 SVGIG (reference sequence). V was pared by 2 bases and J by 14 bases, with 15 bases between. The CDR3 region is CAWSLQGDPYF. Written as DNA, the CDR3 is TGTGCCTGGAGTTTACAGGGTGATCCCTACTTC.

This clone was recorded a few times. The V gene is TRBV10-2, the J gene TRBJ2-6; D is perhaps TRBD2 (7 bases). Per the germline V gene, CDR1 is WSHSY and CDR2 is SAAADI. The CDR3 has 16 residues. V was clipped by 7 bases and J by 2 bases, with 15 bases between them. The CDR3: CASTLGGLAGANVLTF. The CDR3 DNA follows: TGCGCCAGCACCCTGGGGGGGCTCGCTGGGGCCAACGTCCTGACTTTC.